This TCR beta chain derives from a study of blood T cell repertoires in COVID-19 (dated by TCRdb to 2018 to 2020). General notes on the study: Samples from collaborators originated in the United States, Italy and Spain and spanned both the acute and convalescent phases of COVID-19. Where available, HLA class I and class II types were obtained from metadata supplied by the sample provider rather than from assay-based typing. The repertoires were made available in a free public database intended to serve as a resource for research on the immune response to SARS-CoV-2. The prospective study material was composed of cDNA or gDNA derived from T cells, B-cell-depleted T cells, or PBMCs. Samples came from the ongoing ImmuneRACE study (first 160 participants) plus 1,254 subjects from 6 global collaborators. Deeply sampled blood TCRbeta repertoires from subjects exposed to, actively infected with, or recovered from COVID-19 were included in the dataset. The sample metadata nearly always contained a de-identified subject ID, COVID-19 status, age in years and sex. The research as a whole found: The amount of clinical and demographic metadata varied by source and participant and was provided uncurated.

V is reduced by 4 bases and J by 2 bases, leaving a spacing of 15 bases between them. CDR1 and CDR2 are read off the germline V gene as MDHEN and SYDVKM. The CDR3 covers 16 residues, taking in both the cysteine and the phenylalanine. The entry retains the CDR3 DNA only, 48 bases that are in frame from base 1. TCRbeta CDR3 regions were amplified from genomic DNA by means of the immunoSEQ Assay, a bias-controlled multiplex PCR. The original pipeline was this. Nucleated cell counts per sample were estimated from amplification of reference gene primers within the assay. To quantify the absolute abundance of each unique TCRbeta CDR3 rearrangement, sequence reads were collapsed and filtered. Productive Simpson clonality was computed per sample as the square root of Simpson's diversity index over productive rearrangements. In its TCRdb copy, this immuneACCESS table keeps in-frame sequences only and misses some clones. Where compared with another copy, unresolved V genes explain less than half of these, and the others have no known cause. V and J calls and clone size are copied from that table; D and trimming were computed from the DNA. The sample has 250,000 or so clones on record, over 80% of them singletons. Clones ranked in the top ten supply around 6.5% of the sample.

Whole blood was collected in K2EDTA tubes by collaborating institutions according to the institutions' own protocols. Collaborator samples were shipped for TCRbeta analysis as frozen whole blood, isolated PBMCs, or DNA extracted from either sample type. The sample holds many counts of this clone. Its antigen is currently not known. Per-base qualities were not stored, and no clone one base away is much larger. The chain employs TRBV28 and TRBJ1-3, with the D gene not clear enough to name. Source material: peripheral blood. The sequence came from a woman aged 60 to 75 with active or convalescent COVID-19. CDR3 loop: CASSSPSFGTGNTIYF. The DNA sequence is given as TGTGCCAGCAGTTCCCCATCGTTCGGGACTGGAAACACCATATATTTT.